This T cell receptor (beta chain) was identified in a study of cytomegalovirus exposure and HLA in healthy donors. A multiplex PCR was run with 60 Vbeta primers and 13 Jbeta primers. Sequencing used immunoSEQ multiplex PCR; TCRdb keeps in-frame clones, though not all of them. This repertoire includes 150,000 to 200,000 clones. All the people who gave samples were healthy bone marrow donors. The CDR3 length is 17 residues. The germline V gene has CDR1 SEHNR and CDR2 FQNEAQ (reference sequence). The TCR was taken from a woman aged 55-75 years in good health and CMV-seronegative. Source material: PBMCs. V is TRBV7-9 and J is TRBJ2-5, with D possibly matching TRBD2 (6 bases). The J call is in doubt because the DNA end fits TRBJ2-7 better. The CDR3 region has the DNA TGTGCCAGCAGCCTCCCTGGTCTTGCGGGGAGCTCCTACGAGCAGTACTTC. Its translation is CASSLPGLAGSSYEQYF.